Below, 18 T cell receptor beta chains from the same sample are listed, as sequenced in a study of response to subunit inactivated influenza vaccine. From the RT-PCR reads, TCRdb called clonotypes with MiXCR, one entry per CDR3 protein. In the table there are around 570,000 distinct CDR3 sequences, over 9% of which are singletons. Separately, the same data were catalogued under a study of T cells expressing NK-cell markers. That source reports: Scientists made TCR beta cDNA using 5'RACE template switching with UMIs.

The sequences come from PBMCs from blood, collected on the day of vaccination. Receptors were obtained from a man aged 45-65 years who received an inactivated influenza vaccine.

V gene TRBV5-1 combines with J gene TRBJ2-1, with 13 bases identical to TRBD2. This CDR3 spans 17 amino acids. Per the germline V gene, CDR1 is SGHRS and CDR2 is YFSETQ. The V gene end was trimmed by 4 bases and the J gene end by 8 bases; junction bases not matched to a gene: 12. The CDR3 coding sequence is TGCGCCAGCAGCCTACTAGCGGGGGGGCTCGGGTCTCATGAGCAGTTCTTC. Amino acids: CASSLLAGGLGSHEQFF.

Details on this clonotype: At one end, the junction sequence differs from germline, possibly due to a read error. The chain carries TRBV27 and TRBJ1-1; D is uncertain. CDR1 and CDR2 (germline): MNHEY, SMNVEV (reference sequence). The length of the CDR3 is 13 residues. CDR3: CASRNGPNAEAFF. The CDR3 region has the DNA TGTGCCAGCAGGAATGGGCCGAACGCTGAAGCTTTCTTT.

V is TRBV5-6 and J is TRBJ2-1; 7 nucleotides line up with TRBD2. Unmatched junction bases numbered 9, after V lost 2 bases and J lost 4 bases. The germline CDR1 and CDR2 sequences are SGHDT and YYEEEE. The CDR3 runs to 16 residues. Here the CDR3 DNA reads TGTGCCAGCAGCTTAACCGGGACTAAGATTTACAATGAGCAGTTCTTC. Encoded protein: CASSLTGTKIYNEQFF.

The rearrangement uses TRBV20-1 and TRBJ2-5; no firm D call. This CDR3 region has 13 residues. The germline V and J ends were trimmed by 8 bases and 1 base, with 14 bases remaining between them. The germline CDR1 and CDR2 sequences are DFQATT and SNEGSKA (reference sequence). DNA for the CDR3: TGCAGTTCCTCCGGGCCTAGCCAAGAGACCCAGTACTTC. Its translation: CSSSGPSQETQYF.

The chain employs TRBV20-1 and TRBJ2-1; TRBD2 is a possible D gene (6 bases). This CDR3 is 19 amino acids long. The V and J ends lost 0 bases and 7 bases respectively, with 28 bases between them. Per germline, CDR1 DFQATT and CDR2 SNEGSKA (reference sequence). The DNA for the CDR3 is TGCAGTGCTAGAGATCTTCCCGGGACTCAACCCTTCTTGGGGAATGAGCAGTTCTTC. Its translation is CSARDLPGTQPFLGNEQFF.

This sequence joins TRBV6-2 or TRBV6-3 and TRBJ1-5; D is unresolved. The CDR3 contains 17 residues. V lost 0 bases, J lost 1 base, and 13 bases lay in between. From germline, CDR1 is MNHEY and CDR2 SVGEGT. The CDR3 nucleotides read TGTGCCAGCAGTTACTCGATTGGGCTGAGGAGCAATCAGCCCCAGCATTTT. Protein: CASSYSIGLRSNQPQHF.

This clonotype has a handful of counts. The CDR3 spells CASSHKISGVGSPLHF. CDR3 bases: TGTGCCAGCAGCCATAAAATCTCCGGGGTAGGATCACCCCTCCACTTT. This chain uses TRBV16 with TRBJ1-6; D gene unclear. The CDR3 is made up of 16 amino acids. V lost 3 bases and J lost 10, with 19 bases in between. Per germline, CDR1 KGHSY and CDR2 FQNENV. Supplemented by reference TRBV16 and TRBJ1-6, the full variable domain reads GEEVAQTPKHLVRGEGQKAKLYCAPIKGHSYVFWYQQVLKNEFKFLISFQNENVFDETGMPKERFSAKCLPNSPCSLEIQATKLEDSAVYFCASSHKISGVGSPLHFGNGTRLTVT.

This clonotype was observed a few times. The gene calls are TRBV7-2 and TRBJ2-3; TRBD2 agrees at 10 bases. J lost 2 bases, V lost 4 bases, and 3 bases had no gene match. Germline V lookup: CDR1 SGHTA, CDR2 FQGNSA. The CDR3 runs 15 residues. As DNA, the CDR3 is TGTGCCAGCAGCTCTCTAGCGGGAGTCACAGATACGCAGTATTTT. This gives the protein CASSSLAGVTDTQYF. The whole variable domain, remainder taken from reference TRBV7-2 and TRBJ2-3, is GAGVSQSPSNKVTEKGKDVELRCDPISGHTALYWYRQSLGQGLEFLIYFQGNSAPDKSGLPSDRFSAERTGGSVSTLTIQRTQQEDSAVYLCASSSLAGVTDTQYFGPGTRLTVL.

This clonotype was seen a handful of times. V is TRBV16 and J is TRBJ1-2; D is undetermined. Germline V gene data show CDR1 as KGHSY and CDR2 as FQNENV. Trimming took 1 base from V and 2 from J, leaving 11 bases between them. The length of the CDR3 is 15 residues. CDR3 sequence reads: CASSQLFAENYGYTF. The CDR3 DNA sequence: TGTGCCAGCAGCCAATTATTTGCGGAAAACTATGGCTACACCTTC.

In this sample, this clonotype turned up a few times. V usage is TRBV29-1 and J usage is TRBJ2-7, with 9 bases that match TRBD1. The CDR3 sequence is 14 residues long. The trim removed 5 bases at V and 4 bases at J, leaving 9 bases unmatched. Germline values: CDR1 SQVTM, CDR2 ANQGSEA. Written as DNA, the CDR3 is TGCAGCGTTAGGACCGGGACAGGGTTTTACGAGCAGTACTTC. Translating gives CSVRTGTGFYEQYF.

The chain is built from TRBV24-1 and TRBJ2-1; 10 bases match TRBD1. The CDR3 sequence is 17 residues long. With V trimmed by 5 bases and J by 0 bases, 6 bases remained unmatched. The germline gives CDR1 KGHDR, CDR2 SFDVKD. CDR3 sequence reads: CATSAMTGGDSYNEQFF. The CDR3 nucleotides are TGTGCCACCAGTGCCATGACAGGGGGCGACTCCTACAATGAGCAGTTCTTC.

This rearrangement joins TRBV12-5 to TRBJ2-5, with no clear D. V was shortened by 1 base and J by 5 bases, with 8 bases between the two germline ends. The CDR3 is made up of 13 amino acids. Germline V gene lookup returns CDR1 LGHNT and CDR2 FRNRAP. The CDR3 protein is CASGLEPVETQYF. In DNA, the CDR3 is TGTGCTAGTGGTTTGGAACCGGTGGAGACCCAGTACTTC.

This chain's CDR3 is CASSAAGTLSTDTQYF. CDR3 bases: TGTGCCAGCAGCGCAGCCGGGACGCTTAGCACAGATACGCAGTATTTT. The rearrangement links TRBV9 to TRBJ2-3; either TRBD1 or TRBD2 may supply D (5 bases each). Germline V gives CDR1 SGDLS, CDR2 YYNGEE. The V gene lost 3 bases and the J gene lost 0 bases, with 14 bases spanning the gap. The CDR3 length is 16 residues.

This clonotype was seen more than once but under ten times. The chain carries TRBV6-1 and TRBJ1-4; D is unclear. The germline CDR1 and CDR2 sequences are MNHNS and SASEGT. The V gene lost 6 bases and the J gene lost 8 bases, with 16 bases spanning the gap. The CDR3 is 14 residues long. The CDR3 coding sequence is TGTGCCAGCAGGGCATCCCGGGATATAGAAAAACTGTTTTTT. Translating gives CASRASRDIEKLFF.

This clonotype was seen a handful of times. The rearrangement joins TRBV4-3 to TRBJ1-5; D remains unclear. This CDR3 contains 14 residues. V lost 5 bases and J 0 bases, leaving 8 bases between the germline ends. The V gene's germline CDR1 is LGHNA and CDR2 YSLEER. The CDR3 nucleotides are TGCGCCAGCAGCGCCGAATATAGCAATCAGCCCCAGCATTTT. Translating it yields CASSAEYSNQPQHF.

V and J are TRBV20-1 and TRBJ2-1; possibly TRBD2 for D (6 bases). Germline CDR1 DFQATT, CDR2 SNEGSKA (reference sequence). V lost 0 bases and J 4 bases, leaving 13 bases between the germline ends. The CDR3 is made up of 15 amino acids. The chain's CDR3 is CSAREGDSQYNEQFF. The CDR3 coding sequence is TGCAGTGCTAGAGAGGGGGACTCGCAGTACAATGAGCAGTTCTTC.

This clonotype was detected a few times. The genes are TRBV12-3 or TRBV12-4 and TRBJ2-3; TRBD1 is a possible D gene (6 bases). The CDR3 is made up of 16 amino acids. V dropped 5 bases and J dropped 6 bases, with 21 bases sitting between them. The CDR3 here is CASSVSGTIAGDTQYF. CDR3 DNA sequence: TGTGCCAGCAGTGTTTCGGGGACAATTGCAGGGGATACGCAGTATTTT.

This clonotype showed up just a few times. The V call is TRBV20-1, the J call TRBJ2-1; D remains ambiguous. Germline CDR1 reads DFQATT; CDR2 reads SNEGSKA (reference sequence). Trimming stripped 2 bases from V and 7 bases from J, with 21 bases between. The CDR3 totals 16 residues. The CDR3 reads CSARRQLRVSHNEQFF. CDR3 in DNA: TGCAGTGCTAGACGGCAGCTCCGGGTATCTCATAATGAGCAGTTCTTC.